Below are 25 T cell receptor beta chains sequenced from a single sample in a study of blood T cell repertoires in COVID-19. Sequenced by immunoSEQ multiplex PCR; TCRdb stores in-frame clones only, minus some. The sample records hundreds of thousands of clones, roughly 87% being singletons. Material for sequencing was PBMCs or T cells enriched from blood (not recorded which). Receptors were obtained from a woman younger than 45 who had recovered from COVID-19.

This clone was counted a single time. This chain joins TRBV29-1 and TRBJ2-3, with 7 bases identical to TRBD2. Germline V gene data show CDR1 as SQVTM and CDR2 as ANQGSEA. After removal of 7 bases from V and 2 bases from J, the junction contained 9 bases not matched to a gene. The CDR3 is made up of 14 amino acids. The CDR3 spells CSGGRTGLTDTQYF. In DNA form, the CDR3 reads TGCAGCGGCGGGAGAACAGGACTCACAGATACGCAGTATTTT.

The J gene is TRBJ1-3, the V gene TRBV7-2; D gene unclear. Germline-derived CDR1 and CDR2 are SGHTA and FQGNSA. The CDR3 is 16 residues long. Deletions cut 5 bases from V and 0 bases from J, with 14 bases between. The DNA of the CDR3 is TGTGCCAGCAGCATACGTTTAGGGAGCTCTGGAAACACCATATATTTT. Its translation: CASSIRLGSSGNTIYF.

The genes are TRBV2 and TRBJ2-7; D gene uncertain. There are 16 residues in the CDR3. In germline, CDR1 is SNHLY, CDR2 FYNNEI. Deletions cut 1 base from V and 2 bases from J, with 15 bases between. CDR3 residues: CASSEVRVGGAYEQYF. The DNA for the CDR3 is TGTGCCAGCAGTGAAGTCCGGGTCGGCGGAGCCTACGAGCAGTACTTC.

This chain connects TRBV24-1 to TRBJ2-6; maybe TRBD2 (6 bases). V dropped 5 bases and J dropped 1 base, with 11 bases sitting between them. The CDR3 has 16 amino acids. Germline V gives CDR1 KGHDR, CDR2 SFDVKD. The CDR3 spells CATSALGGSGANVLTF. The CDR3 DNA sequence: TGTGCCACCAGTGCCCTCGGGGGATCTGGGGCCAACGTCCTGACTTTC.

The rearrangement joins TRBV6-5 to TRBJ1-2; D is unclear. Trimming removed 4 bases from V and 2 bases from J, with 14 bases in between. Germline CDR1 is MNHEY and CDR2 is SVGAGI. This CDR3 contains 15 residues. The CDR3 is CASSSPSDKNYGYTF. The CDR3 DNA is TGTGCCAGCAGTTCCCCATCCGACAAAAACTATGGCTACACCTTC.

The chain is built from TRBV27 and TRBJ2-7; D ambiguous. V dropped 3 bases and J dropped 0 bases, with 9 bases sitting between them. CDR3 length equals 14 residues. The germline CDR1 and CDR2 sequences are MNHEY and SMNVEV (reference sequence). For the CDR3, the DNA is TGTGCCAGCAGTTTGGTTGGAGCCTCCTACGAGCAGTACTTC. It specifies CASSLVGASYEQYF.

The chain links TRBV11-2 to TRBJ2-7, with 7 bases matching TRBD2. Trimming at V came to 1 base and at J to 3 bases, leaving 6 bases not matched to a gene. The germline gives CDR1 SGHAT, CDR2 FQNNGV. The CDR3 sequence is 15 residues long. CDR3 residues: CASSLVGAGDYEQYF. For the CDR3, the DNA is TGTGCCAGCAGCTTAGTTGGGGCGGGGGACTACGAGCAGTACTTC.

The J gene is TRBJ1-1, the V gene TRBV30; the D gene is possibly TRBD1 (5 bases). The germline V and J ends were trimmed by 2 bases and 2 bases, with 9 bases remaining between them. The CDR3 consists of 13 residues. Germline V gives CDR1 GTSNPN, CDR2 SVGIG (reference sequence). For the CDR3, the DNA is TGTGCCTGGAGTCTACAGGCAAACACTGAAGCTTTCTTT. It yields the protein CAWSLQANTEAFF.

This CDR3 reads CASASSGGAFEQFF. CDR3 sequence (DNA): TGTGCCAGTGCTTCTAGCGGGGGGGCTTTTGAGCAGTTCTTC. The V gene is TRBV19, the J gene TRBJ2-1, with 12 bases identical to TRBD2. CDR1 and CDR2 from the germline V gene are LNHDA and SQIVND (reference sequence). V shed 8 bases, J shed 9 bases, and the junction held 8 bases outside the gene matches. The length of the CDR3 is 14 residues.

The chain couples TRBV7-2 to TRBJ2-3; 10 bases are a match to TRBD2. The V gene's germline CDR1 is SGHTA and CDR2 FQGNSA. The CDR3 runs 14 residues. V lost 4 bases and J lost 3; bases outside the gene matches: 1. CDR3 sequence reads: CASSSLAGTDTQYF. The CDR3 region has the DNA TGTGCCAGCAGCTCACTAGCGGGGACAGATACGCAGTATTTT. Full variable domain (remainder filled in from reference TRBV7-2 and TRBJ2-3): GAGVSQSPSNKVTEKGKDVELRCDPISGHTALYWYRQSLGQGLEFLIYFQGNSAPDKSGLPSDRFSAERTGGSVSTLTIQRTQQEDSAVYLCASSSLAGTDTQYFGPGTRLTVL.

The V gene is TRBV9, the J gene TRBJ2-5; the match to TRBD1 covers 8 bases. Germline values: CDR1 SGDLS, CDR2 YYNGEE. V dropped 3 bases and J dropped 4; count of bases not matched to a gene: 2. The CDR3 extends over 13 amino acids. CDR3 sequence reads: CASSGDRGETQYF. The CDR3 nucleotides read TGTGCCAGCAGCGGCGACAGGGGAGAGACCCAGTACTTC.

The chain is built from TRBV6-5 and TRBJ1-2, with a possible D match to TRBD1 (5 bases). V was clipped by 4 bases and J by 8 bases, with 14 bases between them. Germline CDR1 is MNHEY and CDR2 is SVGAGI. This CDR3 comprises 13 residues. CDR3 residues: CASSLDGRGGYTF. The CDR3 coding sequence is TGTGCCAGCAGTTTGGACGGCCGGGGGGGCTACACCTTC.

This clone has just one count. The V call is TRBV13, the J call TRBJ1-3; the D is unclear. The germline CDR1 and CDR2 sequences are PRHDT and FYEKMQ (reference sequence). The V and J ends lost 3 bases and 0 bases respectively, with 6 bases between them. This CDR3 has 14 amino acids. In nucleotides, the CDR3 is TGTGCCAGCAGCTTGGGAGTCTCTGGAAACACCATATATTTT. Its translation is CASSLGVSGNTIYF. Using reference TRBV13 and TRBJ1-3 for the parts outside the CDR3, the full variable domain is AAGVIQSPRHLIKEKRETATLKCYPIPRHDTVYWYQQGPGQDPQFLISFYEKMQSDKGSIPDRFSAQQFSDYHSELNMSSLELGDSALYFCASSLGVSGNTIYFGEGSWLTVV.

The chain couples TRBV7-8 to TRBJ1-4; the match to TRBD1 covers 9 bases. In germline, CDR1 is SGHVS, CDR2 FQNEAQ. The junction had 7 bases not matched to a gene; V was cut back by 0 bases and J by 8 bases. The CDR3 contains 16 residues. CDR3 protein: CASSLARTGAYEKLFF. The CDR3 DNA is TGTGCCAGCAGCTTAGCCCGGACAGGGGCGTACGAAAAACTGTTTTTT.

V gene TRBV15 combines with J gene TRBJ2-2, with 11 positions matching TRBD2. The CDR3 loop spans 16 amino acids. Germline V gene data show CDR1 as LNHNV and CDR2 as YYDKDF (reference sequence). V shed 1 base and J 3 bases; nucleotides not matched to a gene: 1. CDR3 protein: CATSRGLAGYTGELFF. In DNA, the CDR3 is TGTGCCACCAGCAGAGGACTAGCGGGGTACACCGGGGAGCTGTTTTTT.

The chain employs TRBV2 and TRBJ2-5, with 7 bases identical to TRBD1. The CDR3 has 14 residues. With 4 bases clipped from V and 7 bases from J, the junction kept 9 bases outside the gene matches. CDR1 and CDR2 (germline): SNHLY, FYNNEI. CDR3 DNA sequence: TGTGCCAGCAGTGTCCCGGGACAGAGTTCGACCCAGTACTTC. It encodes CASSVPGQSSTQYF.

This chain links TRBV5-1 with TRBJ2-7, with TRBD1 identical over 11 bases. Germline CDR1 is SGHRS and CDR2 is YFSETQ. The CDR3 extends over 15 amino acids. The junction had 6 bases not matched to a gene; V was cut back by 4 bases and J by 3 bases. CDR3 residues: CASSRTGGEGYEQYF. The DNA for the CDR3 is TGCGCCAGCAGCCGGACAGGGGGCGAAGGCTACGAGCAGTACTTC.

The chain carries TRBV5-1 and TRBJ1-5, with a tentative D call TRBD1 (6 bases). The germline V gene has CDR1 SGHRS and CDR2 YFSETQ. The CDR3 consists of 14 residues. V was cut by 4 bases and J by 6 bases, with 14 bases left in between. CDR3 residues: CASSPGLQGQPQHF. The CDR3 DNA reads TGCGCCAGCAGCCCAGGGTTACAGGGTCAGCCCCAGCATTTT. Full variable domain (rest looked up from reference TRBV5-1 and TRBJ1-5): KAGVTQTPRYLIKTRGQQVTLSCSPISGHRSVSWYQQTPGQGLQFLFEYFSETQRNKGNFPGRFSGRQFSNSRSEMNVSTLELGDSALYLCASSPGLQGQPQHFGDGTRLSIL.

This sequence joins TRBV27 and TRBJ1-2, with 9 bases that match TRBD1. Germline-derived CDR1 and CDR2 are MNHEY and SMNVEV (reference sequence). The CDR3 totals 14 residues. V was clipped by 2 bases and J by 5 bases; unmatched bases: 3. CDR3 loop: CASSLAGTGYGYTF. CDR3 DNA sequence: TGTGCCAGCAGTTTAGCAGGGACAGGGTATGGCTACACCTTC.

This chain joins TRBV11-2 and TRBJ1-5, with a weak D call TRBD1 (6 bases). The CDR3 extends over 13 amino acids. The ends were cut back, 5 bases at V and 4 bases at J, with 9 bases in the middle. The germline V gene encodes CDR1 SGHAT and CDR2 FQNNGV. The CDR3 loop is CASSRDRNQPQHF. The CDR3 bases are TGTGCCAGCAGCAGAGACAGGAATCAGCCCCAGCATTTT.

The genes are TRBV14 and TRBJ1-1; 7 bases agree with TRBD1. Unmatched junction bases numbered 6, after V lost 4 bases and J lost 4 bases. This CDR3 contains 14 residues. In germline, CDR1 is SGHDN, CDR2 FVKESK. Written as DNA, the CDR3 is TGTGCCAGCAGCCCCCGGACAGGACTCACTGAAGCTTTCTTT. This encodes CASSPRTGLTEAFF. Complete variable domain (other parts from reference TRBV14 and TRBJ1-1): EAGVTQFPSHSVIEKGQTVTLRCDPISGHDNLYWYRRVMGKEIKFLLHFVKESKQDESGMPNNRFLAERTGGTYSTLKVQPAELEDSGVYFCASSPRTGLTEAFFGQGTRLTVV.

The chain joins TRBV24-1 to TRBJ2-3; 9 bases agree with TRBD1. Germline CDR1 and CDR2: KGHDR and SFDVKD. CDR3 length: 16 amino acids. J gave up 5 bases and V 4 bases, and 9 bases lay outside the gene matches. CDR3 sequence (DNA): TGTGCCACCAGTGACCCCGGGACAGGGTTTCAAGATACGCAGTATTTT. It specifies CATSDPGTGFQDTQYF.

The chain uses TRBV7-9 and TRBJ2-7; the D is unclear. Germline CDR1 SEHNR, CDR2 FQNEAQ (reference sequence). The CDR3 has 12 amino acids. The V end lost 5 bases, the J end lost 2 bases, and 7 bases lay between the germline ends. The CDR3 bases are TGTGCCAGCAGCCGAGATCCCTACGAGCAGTACTTC. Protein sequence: CASSRDPYEQYF.

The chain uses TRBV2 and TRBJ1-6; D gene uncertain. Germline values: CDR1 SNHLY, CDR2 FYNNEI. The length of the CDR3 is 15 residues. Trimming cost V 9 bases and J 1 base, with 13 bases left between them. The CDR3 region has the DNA TGTGCCAGTAATAAGGGAGCTTCCTATAATTCACCCCTCCACTTT. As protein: CASNKGASYNSPLHF.

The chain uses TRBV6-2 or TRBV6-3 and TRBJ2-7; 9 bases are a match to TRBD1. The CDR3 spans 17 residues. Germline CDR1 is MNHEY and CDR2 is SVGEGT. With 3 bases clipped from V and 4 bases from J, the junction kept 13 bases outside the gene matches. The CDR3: CASSYSIGTGREYEQYF. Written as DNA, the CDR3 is TGTGCCAGCAGTTATTCCATCGGGACAGGGCGAGAATACGAGCAGTACTTC.